The present TCR beta chain was sequenced within a study of blood T cell repertoires in COVID-19. Germline CDR1 and CDR2: KGHSH and LQKENI. The CDR3 has 14 amino acids. V was clipped by 4 bases and J by 7 bases, with 16 bases between them. TCRdb's copy holds only in-frame clones and misses some; the assay was immunoSEQ multiplex PCR. Of 150,000 or so clones listed, approximately 80% are singletons. Individuals drawn from 24 US areas were about 18 to 95 years old. Membership in each cohort depended on participant-reported clinical history. The chain recombines TRBV18 with TRBJ1-2; D not certain. The sequenced sample consisted of PBMCs or T cells enriched from blood (not recorded which). This TCR derives from a man between 65 and 85 years old who had been exposed to COVID-19. CDR3 sequence (DNA): TGTGCCAGCTCACGGTTAGAGAGCTTTGGTGGCTACACCTTC. Protein: CASSRLESFGGYTF.